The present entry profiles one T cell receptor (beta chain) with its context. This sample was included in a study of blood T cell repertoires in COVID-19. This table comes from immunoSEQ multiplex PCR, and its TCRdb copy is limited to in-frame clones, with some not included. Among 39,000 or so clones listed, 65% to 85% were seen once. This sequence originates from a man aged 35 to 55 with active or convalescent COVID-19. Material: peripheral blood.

The CDR3: CASSQGEGLAGGADTQYF. The CDR3 coding sequence is TGTGCCAGCAGCCAAGGAGAGGGACTAGCGGGGGGAGCAGATACGCAGTATTTT. The V and J genes are TRBV4-2 and TRBJ2-3; 15 bases agree with TRBD2. The CDR3 has 18 residues. V shed 1 base, J shed 4 bases, and the junction held 6 bases outside the gene matches. Germline-derived CDR1 and CDR2 are LGHNA and YNFKEQ.